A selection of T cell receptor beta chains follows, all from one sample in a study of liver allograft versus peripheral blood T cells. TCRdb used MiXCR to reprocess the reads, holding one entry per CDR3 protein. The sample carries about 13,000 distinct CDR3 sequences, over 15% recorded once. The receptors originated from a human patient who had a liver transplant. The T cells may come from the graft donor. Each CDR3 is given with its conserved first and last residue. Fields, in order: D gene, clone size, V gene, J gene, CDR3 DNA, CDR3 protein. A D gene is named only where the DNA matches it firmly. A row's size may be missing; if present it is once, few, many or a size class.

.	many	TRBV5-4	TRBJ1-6	TGTGCCAGCAGCCAGGCGGGTGGACCACCGCCCCCCCTCCACTTT	CASSQAGGPPPPLHF
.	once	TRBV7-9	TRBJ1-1	TGTGCCAGCAGCGAACCTAAGGGGGAAGTGAACACTGAAGCTTTCTTT	CASSEPKGEVNTEAFF
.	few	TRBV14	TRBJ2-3	TGTGCCAGCAGCCAAGTGGGGGCTAGCACAGATACGCAGTATTTT	CASSQVGASTDTQYF
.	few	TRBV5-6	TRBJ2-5	TGTGCCAGCAGCTTGGTAGAGGGCCGGCAAGAGACCCAGTACTTC	CASSLVEGRQETQYF
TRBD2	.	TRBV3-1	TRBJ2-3	TGTGCCAGCAGTCTATGGACTAGCGGGGGAACAGATACGCAGTATTTT	CASSLWTSGGTDTQYF
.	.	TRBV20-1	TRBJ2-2	TGCAGTGCTAGAGAGGGGATCGGGGAGCTGTTTTTT	CSAREGIGELFF
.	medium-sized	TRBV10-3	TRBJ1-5	TGTGCCATCGGTACCGACAGGTATCAGCCCCAGCATTTT	CAIGTDRYQPQHF
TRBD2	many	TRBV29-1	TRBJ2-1	TGCAGCGGTAGCGGGAGGTGGGATGAGCAGTTCTTC	CSGSGRWDEQFF
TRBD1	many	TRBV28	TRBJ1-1	TGTGCCAGCAGTTTAGGGGCGGGACAGCCCACTGAAGCTTTCTTT	CASSLGAGQPTEAFF
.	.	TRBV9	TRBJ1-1	TGTGCCAGCAGCTTGACAGCAAGGGTGACTGAAGCTTTCTTT	CASSLTARVTEAFF
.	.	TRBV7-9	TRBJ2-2	TGTGCCAGCAGCCTCACCACCGGGGAGCTGTTTTTT	CASSLTTGELFF
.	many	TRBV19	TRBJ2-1	TGTGCCAGTAGTATCTCCGGGACCGCACGGAATGAGCAGTTCTTC	CASSISGTARNEQFF
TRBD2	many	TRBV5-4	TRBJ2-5	TGTGCCAGCAGCTCTAGCGGCCCCAAGGAGACCCAGTACTTC	CASSSSGPKETQYF
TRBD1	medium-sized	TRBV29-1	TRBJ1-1	TGCAGCGTAGTGACAGGGGTGAGCACTGAAGCTTTCTTT	CSVVTGVSTEAFF
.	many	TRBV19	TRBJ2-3	TGTGCCAGTAGTATATTCGGACACGGCACAGATACGCAGTATTTT	CASSIFGHGTDTQYF
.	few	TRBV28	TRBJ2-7	TGTGCCAGCAGGAATCCTGGGGATTTGGCCTACGAGCAGTACTTC	CASRNPGDLAYEQYF
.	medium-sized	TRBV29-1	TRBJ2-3	TGCAGCGTTGGGGGGGGACCGGGACAGTCTGAAGATACGCAGTATTTT	CSVGGGPGQSEDTQYF
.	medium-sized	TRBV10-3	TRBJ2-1	TGTGCCATCAGTGAGTCGGCGAGGATGTACAATGAGCAGTTCTTC	CAISESARMYNEQFF
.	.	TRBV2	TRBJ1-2	TGTGCCAGCAAAGAAGGGGCAGGGAACTATGGCTACACCTTC	CASKEGAGNYGYTF
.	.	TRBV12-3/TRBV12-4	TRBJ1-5	TGTGCTAGTGCCACGACACCTCGTCAGCCCCAGCATTTT	CASATTPRQPQHF
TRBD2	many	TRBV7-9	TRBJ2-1	TGTGCCAGCAGCAGTCTTGCTGGACTAGCGGTATACAATGAGCAGTTCTTC	CASSSLAGLAVYNEQFF
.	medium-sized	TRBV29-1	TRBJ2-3	TGCAGCGTTCCTCCGAGGGGGAGCTTAACTAGCACAGATACGCAGTATTTT	CSVPPRGSLTSTDTQYF
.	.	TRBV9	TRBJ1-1	TGTGCCAGCAGCGTAGACCTAACCATGAACACTGAAGCTTTCTTT	CASSVDLTMNTEAFF
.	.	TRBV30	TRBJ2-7	TGTGCCTGGAGCATTCGGGGGTTCAACGAGCAGTACTTC	CAWSIRGFNEQYF
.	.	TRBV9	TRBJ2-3	TGTGCCAGCAGCGTAGGCCCCGAAGATACGCAGTATTTT	CASSVGPEDTQYF
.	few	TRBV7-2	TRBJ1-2	TGTGCCAGCAACCCCCGGGGCCAAACATATGGCTACACCTTC	CASNPRGQTYGYTF
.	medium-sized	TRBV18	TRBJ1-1	TGTGCCAGCTCTGGAGGAGGGACGAACACTGAAGCTTTCTTT	CASSGGGTNTEAFF
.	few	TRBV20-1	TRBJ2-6	TGCAGTGCTAGGTCCCAGCGCCCTGGGGCCAACGTCCTGACTTTC	CSARSQRPGANVLTF
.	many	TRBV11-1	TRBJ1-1	TGTGCCAGCACCCTCAGACGGGGCTCAAGCGGGAACACTGAAGCTTTCTTT	CASTLRRGSSGNTEAFF
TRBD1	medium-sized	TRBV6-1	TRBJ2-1	TGTGCCAGCACCGCGGGACAGGGCCCCTACAATGAGCAGTTCTTC	CASTAGQGPYNEQFF
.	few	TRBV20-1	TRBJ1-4	TGCAGTGCCCCGGGACGAACGACCGCTTTGAGGGAAAAACTGTTTTTT	CSAPGRTTALREKLFF
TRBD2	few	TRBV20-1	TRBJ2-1	TGCAGTGCTAGAGATAGTAAGCGGGGGGCAATTTACAATGAGCAGTTCTTC	CSARDSKRGAIYNEQFF
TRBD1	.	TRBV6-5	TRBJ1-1	TGTGCCAGCAGTGCACAGGGGGGAAACACTGAAGCTTTCTTT	CASSAQGGNTEAFF
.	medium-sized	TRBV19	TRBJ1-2	TGTGCCAGTAGTAGACAGGCTAACTATGGCTACACCTTC	CASSRQANYGYTF
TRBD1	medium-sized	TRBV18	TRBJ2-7	TGTGCCAGCTCACCACTACAGGGGGCGAACGAGCAGTACTTC	CASSPLQGANEQYF
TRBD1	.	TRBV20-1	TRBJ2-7	TGCAGTGTCCCTAATCCAATGACAGGGATGGAGCAGTACTTC	CSVPNPMTGMEQYF
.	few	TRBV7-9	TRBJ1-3	TGTGCCAGCAGCTTTCAACTCTCTGGAAACACCATATATTTT	CASSFQLSGNTIYF
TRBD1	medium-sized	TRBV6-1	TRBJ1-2	TGTGCCAGCAGTGAACCGGGACAGGGGGAAAGGGGCTACACCTTC	CASSEPGQGERGYTF
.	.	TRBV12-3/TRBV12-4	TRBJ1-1	TGTGCCAGCAGTTTGGTACGGGAAGCTGAAGCTTTCTTT	CASSLVREAEAFF
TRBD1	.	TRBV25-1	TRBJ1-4	TGTGCCAGCGGGAGGGGGCCCGAAGAAAAACTGTTTTTT	CASGRGPEEKLFF
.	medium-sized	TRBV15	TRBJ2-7	TGTGCCACCAGCATTAACCAGGGGCTCGGGGAGCAGTACTTC	CATSINQGLGEQYF
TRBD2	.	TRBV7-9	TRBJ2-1	TGTGCCAGCAGCTTAGTGGGACTAGCGGGATACAATGAGCAGTTCTTC	CASSLVGLAGYNEQFF
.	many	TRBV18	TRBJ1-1	TGTGCCAGCTCCCTCGCGGGGGGCCGGGGGACTGAAGCTTTCTTT	CASSLAGGRGTEAFF
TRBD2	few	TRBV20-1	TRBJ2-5	TGCAGTGCTAGAATCGCTAGCGGAGGGATGGGGGGGACCCAGTACTTC	CSARIASGGMGGTQYF
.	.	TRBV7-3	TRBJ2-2	TGTGCCAGCAGCACCCAGCCATACCGGGACAAGAACACCGGGGAGCTGTTTTTT	CASSTQPYRDKNTGELFF
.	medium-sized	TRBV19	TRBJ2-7	TGTGCCAGTAGTATGTGGGGAGATGGCTACGAGCAGTACTTC	CASSMWGDGYEQYF
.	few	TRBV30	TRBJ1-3	TGTGCCTTAACGGCCGGTCCTGGAAACACCATATATTTT	CALTAGPGNTIYF
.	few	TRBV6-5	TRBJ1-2	TGTGCCAGCAGTTACTCGACTGGGTCCGGCTACACCTTC	CASSYSTGSGYTF
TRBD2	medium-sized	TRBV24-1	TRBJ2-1	TGTGCCACCAGTGGCCCAAGGGGGACCGGGACTAGCGAGAGGGGTGAGCAGTTCTTC	CATSGPRGTGTSERGEQFF
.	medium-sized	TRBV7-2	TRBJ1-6	TGTGCCAGCAGCGCCCAGGGCAATTCACCCCTCCACTTT	CASSAQGNSPLHF
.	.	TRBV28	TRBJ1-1	TGTGCCAGCAGGTTAGACAGTCACACTGAAGCTTTCTTT	CASRLDSHTEAFF
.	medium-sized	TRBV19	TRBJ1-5	TGTGCCAGTAGTATAGCAGGCAATCAGCCCCAGCATTTT	CASSIAGNQPQHF
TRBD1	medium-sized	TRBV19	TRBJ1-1	TGTGCCACACGCCCCAACAGGGGGAACACTGAAGCTTTCTTT	CATRPNRGNTEAFF